The 8 T cell receptor beta chains presented below share a single source sample, sequenced in a study of cytomegalovirus exposure and HLA in healthy donors. The PCR was carried out with 60 Vbeta primers and 13 Jbeta primers. Profiling relied on immunoSEQ multiplex PCR, and the TCRdb table lists in-frame clones only, not all of them. The data hold more than 85,000 clones, with roughly four fifths observed a single time. Material for sequencing was PBMCs. The origin of the receptors is a female donor in good health and CMV-seronegative.

The rearrangement uses TRBV14 and TRBJ2-7, with TRBD2 matching over 7 bases. Germline lookup yields CDR1 SGHDN and CDR2 FVKESK. The junction had 11 bases not matched to a gene; V was cut back by 8 bases and J by 4 bases. The CDR3 length is 14 residues. DNA of the CDR3: TGTGCCAGCTCCGCCCGTGCGGGAGTTTACGAGCAGTACTTC. Translated: CASSARAGVYEQYF.

V is TRBV9 and J is TRBJ2-3; possible D gene TRBD2, 5 bases. Germline V gives CDR1 SGDLS, CDR2 YYNGEE. CDR3 length equals 14 residues. V lost 0 bases and J 6 bases, leaving 11 bases between the germline ends. The DNA for the CDR3 is TGTGCCAGCAGCGTAGGGGCCCGAGGGGATACGCAGTATTTT. Translation: CASSVGARGDTQYF.

The chain has TRBV19 and TRBJ2-1; 10 bases line up with TRBD2. V lost 0 bases to trimming and J lost 10 bases; unmatched junction nucleotides: 0. Germline V gene sequence: CDR1 LNHDA, CDR2 SQIVND (reference sequence). The CDR3 has 13 residues. The CDR3 nucleotides are TGTGCCAGTAGTATAGAGGGACTAGCGGAGCAGTTCTTC. This translates into CASSIEGLAEQFF.

The V and J genes are TRBV10-1 and TRBJ1-5; the match to TRBD1 covers 8 bases. V gave up 6 bases and J gave up 0 bases; unmatched junction bases: 22. The CDR3 totals 21 residues. CDR1 is WNHNN, CDR2 SYGVQD, per germline (reference sequence). The chain's CDR3 is CASRSTISPGTGPYSNQPQHF. The CDR3 coding sequence is TGCGCCAGCAGATCAACCATAAGCCCCGGGACAGGACCCTATAGCAATCAGCCCCAGCATTTT.

In its sample, this clone was seen a few times. The J gene is TRBJ2-1, the V gene TRBV7-2; 7 nucleotides align to TRBD2. The CDR3 contains 16 residues. The germline V gene has CDR1 SGHTA and CDR2 FQGNSA. V was pared by 5 bases and J by 3 bases, with 10 bases of the junction left unmatched. The CDR3 here is CASSKRAGADYNEQFF. The CDR3 coding sequence is TGTGCCAGCAGCAAAAGGGCGGGAGCAGACTACAATGAGCAGTTCTTC.

The rearrangement joins TRBV18 to TRBJ1-5, with TRBD1 matching over 7 bases. The V and J ends lost 4 bases and 0 bases, in that order; junction bases with no gene match: 9. CDR3 size: 17 residues. Germline loops: CDR1 KGHSH, CDR2 LQKENI. CDR3 in amino acids: CASSRDRAQASNQPQHF. CDR3 DNA sequence: TGTGCCAGCTCACGCGACAGGGCCCAAGCTAGCAATCAGCCCCAGCATTTT.

This chain uses TRBV27 with TRBJ1-3; D gene unclear. Germline CDR1 is MNHEY and CDR2 is SMNVEV (reference sequence). The CDR3 length is 13 residues. Trimming removed 3 bases at V and 4 bases at J, with 7 bases between. CDR3 bases: TGTGCCAGCAGTTTGAGAGAGGGAAACACCATATATTTT. This codes for CASSLREGNTIYF.

The chain uses TRBV11-2 and TRBJ2-1, with 11 bases aligning to TRBD2. The CDR3 sequence is 15 residues long. After removal of 5 bases from V and 7 bases from J, the junction contained 7 bases not matched to a gene. Germline loops: CDR1 SGHAT, CDR2 FQNNGV. This CDR3 is CASSVLAGGNNEQFF. CDR3 sequence (DNA): TGTGCCAGCAGCGTTCTAGCGGGAGGCAATAATGAGCAGTTCTTC.